The 3 T cell receptor beta chains in this list originate from one sample, sequenced in a study of T cell clonality in common variable immunodeficiency. Measured with immunoSEQ multiplex PCR; TCRdb has only the in-frame clones, and not every one. The sample includes approximately 45,000 clones, none of them occurring once. Sequencing used peripheral blood mononuclear cells. These TCRs come from a person aged 18-70 years in good health.

This clone has ten or more counts. The read gets to within 3 residues of the CDR3 end, and the germline J gene fills in the rest. The V and J genes are TRBV10-1 and TRBJ2-3; D is uncertain. The V and J ends lost 3 bases and 3 bases respectively, with 7 bases between them. CDR1 WNHNN and CDR2 SYGVQD come from the germline V gene (reference sequence). The CDR3 has 13 residues. The CDR3 here is CASSEGPTDTQYF. The CDR3 DNA, read in part, is TGCGCCAGCAGTGAAGGGCCAACAGATACG.

This clone was picked up many times. The CDR3 end is not reached by the read, which stops 3 residues before it; the germline J gene fills it in. This chain joins TRBV30 and TRBJ1-3; maybe TRBD1 (5 bases). This CDR3 contains 13 residues. V dropped 4 bases and J dropped 2 bases, with 9 bases sitting between them. The germline V gene encodes CDR1 GTSNPN and CDR2 SVGIG (reference sequence). This CDR3 reads CAWTLGPGNTIYF. CDR3 DNA (partial): TGTGCCTGGACTCTGGGGCCTGGAAACACC.

This clone was recorded at least ten times. The CDR3 is cut off 3 residues early in the read; its end comes from the germline J gene. V is TRBV30 and J is TRBJ2-3, with TRBD2 matching 7 bases. Germline values: CDR1 GTSNPN, CDR2 SVGIG (reference sequence). The CDR3 runs 14 residues. V lost 0 bases, J lost 6 bases, and 6 bases stayed unmatched. CDR3 bases read: TGTGCCTGGAGTGTTGGGGCCGGGGGGGATACG. Its translation is CAWSVGAGGDT. The entire CDR3 is CAWSVGAGGDTQYF.